Below, one TCR beta chain is given with its context. What it recognizes is unknown. The sample originates from a study of beta chain features in type 1 diabetes. Whole-study context: Over all samples combined, some 99,000,000 sorted cells were examined. Whole-study results and caveats: The study found moderately but significantly shorter TCRB CDR3s in all four CD4+ subsets of Type 1 diabetes patients. Diminished insertions and augmented deletions at VDJ junctions characterized type 1 diabetes patients. An over-representation of cells with high TCR expression could result from cDNA sequencing.

The entirety of the isolated RNA underwent reverse transcription, so expressed TCRB transcripts were sequenced. Using immunoSEQ multiplex PCR, the repertoire was profiled, and TCRdb retains in-frame clones only, with some absent. The sample has under 250,000 clones, 13% to 15% seen once. The CDR3 spans 14 residues. Germline V gene lookup returns CDR1 SGHDT and CDR2 YYEEEE. V was pared by 3 bases and J by 2 bases, with 3 bases of the junction left unmatched. This sequence was found in a woman aged 40-49 years in good health. The sequenced sample was naive CD4+ T cells from blood. The chain has TRBV5-6 and TRBJ2-3; 7 bases are shared with TRBD2. CDR3 sequence (DNA): TGTGCCAGCAGCTGGGGGGGAGACACAGATACGCAGTATTTT. It translates to CASSWGGDTDTQYF.